The clone carrying this TCR beta chain was recorded only once. The antigen is not known. Libraries for TCRalpha and TCRbeta carried sample barcodes and unique molecular identifiers via 5'RACE. MiXCR, run by TCRdb on the 5' RACE reads, gives a single entry per CDR3 protein. The sample shows 130,000 to 150,000 distinct CDR3 sequences, over 15% of them seen only once. Germline CDR1 is MNHNS and CDR2 is SASEGT. The CDR3 is 15 residues long. V was pared by 6 bases and J by 1 base, with 5 bases of the junction left unmatched. These data originate in a study of T-cell memory formation after mild COVID-19. Study-level information: Most TCR clusters belonged to a single donor.

Study-level findings and limits: Several responding clones turned up in pre-infection memory, indicating that cross-reactive memory may have taken part.

The sample taken for sequencing was PBMCs or a T cell subset sorted from them (not recorded which). This sequence was found in an adult woman who had mild COVID-19 (a few samples of this study predate the infection). Cell type and time point are not known. V is TRBV6-1 and J is TRBJ1-5; 8 bases are shared with TRBD1. The CDR3 DNA is TGTGCCAGCAGCCGAGGACAGGGAAGCAATCAGCCCCAGCATTTT. Its protein is CASSRGQGSNQPQHF.